This TCR beta chain was recorded in a study of technical replicates of blood from a few donors. From germline, CDR1 is MNHEY and CDR2 SVGAGI. CDR3 length: 14 residues. The V gene lost 10 bases and the J gene lost 2 bases, with 15 bases spanning the gap. Produced via immunoSEQ multiplex PCR; TCRdb's table is partial and in-frame only. The data show about 14,000 clones, with roughly 83% seen just once and about 11% held by the top ten. Material for sequencing was PBMCs. This receptor was obtained from a human donor in good health. The gene calls are TRBV6-5 and TRBJ1-5, with D tentatively TRBD1 (6 bases). The CDR3 DNA follows: TGTGCCACGGGCACAGGGTATCGCAATCAGCCCCAGCATTTT. Amino acid sequence: CATGTGYRNQPQHF.